What follows is one T cell receptor (beta chain) and its context. Its matching antigen is unknown. Deletions cut 0 bases from V and 0 bases from J, with 6 bases between. CDR1 and CDR2 (germline): SGHTA, FQGNSA. The CDR3 has 14 residues. The record originates from a study of neurological immune-mediated disorders. Findings and limits, study-wide: Falling below healthy controls, multiple sclerosis showed the least TCR clonal expansion, while HTLV-1-associated myelopathy showed the most.

MiXCR, run by TCRdb on the 5' RACE reads, gives a single entry per CDR3 protein. Of about 24,000 distinct CDR3 sequences in the sample, around 15% are singletons; the top ten hold roughly 17%. Sequenced sample: PBMCs. The chain combines TRBV7-2 with TRBJ2-7; D uncertain. This receptor was identified in a woman aged 40 to 49 with HTLV-1-associated myelopathy (HAM/TSP). The CDR3 here is CASSLARSSYEQYF. The DNA of the CDR3 is TGTGCCAGCAGCTTAGCGCGGAGCTCCTACGAGCAGTACTTC.